One and the same sample provided the 23 T cell receptor beta chains below, sequenced in a study of blood T cell repertoires in COVID-19. Repertoires were generated with immunoSEQ multiplex PCR, while TCRdb's copy carries only in-frame clones and drops some. The sample includes under 110,000 clones, roughly 86% of them seen just once. Input material: peripheral blood. The receptors were gathered from a young woman with acute or convalescent COVID-19.

The table lists this clone with a few counts. The genes are TRBV13 and TRBJ1-6, with D perhaps TRBD1 (5 bases). Germline loops: CDR1 PRHDT, CDR2 FYEKMQ (reference sequence). The CDR3 loop spans 14 amino acids. V was clipped by 3 bases and J by 6 bases, with 9 bases between them. The CDR3 protein is CASSLGDFNSPLHF. CDR3 in DNA: TGTGCCAGCAGCTTGGGGGACTTTAATTCACCCCTCCACTTT.

The CDR3 loop is CASSVGTAYQPQHF. The CDR3 nucleotides are TGTGCCAGCAGCGTTGGGACAGCTTATCAGCCCCAGCATTTT. V usage is TRBV5-5 and J usage is TRBJ1-5, with TRBD1 matching 7 bases. The CDR3 consists of 14 residues. Trimming took 4 bases from V and 5 from J; bases not matched to a gene: 6. The V gene's germline CDR1 is SGHKS and CDR2 YYEKEE (reference sequence).

CDR3 DNA: TGTGCCACCAGCCGAGCGGGGGTTCAGCAAGGGGAAAAACTGTTTTTT. Amino acid sequence: CATSRAGVQQGEKLFF. The chain recombines TRBV15 with TRBJ1-4, with D tentatively TRBD1 (5 bases). The V end lost 5 bases, the J end lost 8 bases, and 21 bases lay between the germline ends. The CDR3 runs 16 residues. Germline loops: CDR1 LNHNV, CDR2 YYDKDF (reference sequence).

The rearrangement uses TRBV5-6 and TRBJ1-2, with D possibly being TRBD1 (5 bases). V was shortened by 2 bases and J by 4 bases, with 9 bases between the two germline ends. Germline V CDR1 and CDR2: SGHDT, YYEEEE. The CDR3 is made up of 13 amino acids. The CDR3 is CASSLGDRYGYTF. CDR3 nucleotide sequence: TGTGCCAGCAGCTTAGGGGATCGCTATGGCTACACCTTC.

The chain recombines TRBV4-2 with TRBJ2-1, with TRBD2 identical over 15 bases. The trim removed 0 bases at V and 0 bases at J, leaving 6 bases unmatched. The CDR3 runs 20 residues. Per the germline V gene, CDR1 is LGHNA and CDR2 is YNFKEQ. The DNA for the CDR3 is TGTGCCAGCAGCCAAGATTATAGGACTAGCGGGGGGGCCTCCTACAATGAGCAGTTCTTC. Translation: CASSQDYRTSGGASYNEQFF.

The rearrangement uses TRBV11-2 and TRBJ2-4; perhaps TRBD1 as D (5 bases). V was cut by 0 bases and J by 1 base, with 19 bases left in between. The germline CDR1 and CDR2 sequences are SGHAT and FQNNGV. The CDR3 spans 19 residues. CDR3 protein: CASSLEARASPKAKNIQYF. DNA for the CDR3: TGTGCCAGCAGCTTAGAGGCCAGGGCTTCTCCCAAGGCCAAAAACATTCAGTACTTC.

The chain is built from TRBV11-1 and TRBJ1-6; 9 nucleotides match TRBD1. Germline V lookup: CDR1 SGHAT, CDR2 FQDESV (reference sequence). This CDR3 has 16 residues. The ends lost 5 bases at V and 11 bases at J; junction bases unmatched: 13. CDR3 amino acids: CASSTGGVLAGTPLHF. CDR3 coding DNA: TGTGCCAGCAGCACAGGGGGCGTTCTAGCGGGGACACCCCTCCACTTT.

The chain joins TRBV2 to TRBJ2-1; D might be TRBD2 (6 bases). Between the trimmed V and J ends, which lost 3 bases and 6 bases, there was a span of 9 bases. The germline CDR1 and CDR2 sequences are SNHLY and FYNNEI. CDR3 length: 13 amino acids. In DNA form, the CDR3 reads TGTGCCAGCAGTGACGGGACTTCCAATGAGCAGTTCTTC. Its translation: CASSDGTSNEQFF.

The chain couples TRBV7-8 to TRBJ1-4; possible D gene TRBD1, 6 bases. Germline V gene data show CDR1 as SGHVS and CDR2 as FQNEAQ. The CDR3 covers 15 residues. V was pared by 5 bases and J by 7 bases, with 17 bases between. CDR3 bases: TGTGCCAGCAGCACCCACAGGGTGATGGCTGAAAAACTGTTTTTT. It yields the protein CASSTHRVMAEKLFF.

This sequence joins TRBV19 and TRBJ2-7; 12 nucleotides match TRBD2. Germline V CDR1 and CDR2: LNHDA, SQIVND (reference sequence). The CDR3 runs 12 residues. The V segment lost 6 bases and the J segment 11 bases; nucleotides outside the gene matches: 5. The CDR3 reads CASRASGGAEYF. The CDR3 region has the DNA TGTGCCAGTAGGGCTAGCGGGGGGGCCGAGTACTTC.

The chain recombines TRBV18 with TRBJ2-3; 7 bases fit TRBD2. V lost 1 base to trimming and J lost 2 bases; unmatched junction nucleotides: 3. The CDR3 sequence is 15 residues long. Per germline, CDR1 KGHSH and CDR2 LQKENI. As DNA, the CDR3 is TGTGCCAGCTCACCACTTGCGGGGGTCACAGATACGCAGTATTTT. Its protein product is CASSPLAGVTDTQYF.

Here the CDR3 DNA reads TGTGCCAGCTCCTCCTCAGAAAGGGGAGAGCAGTTCTTC. This encodes CASSSSERGEQFF. This chain links TRBV18 with TRBJ2-1; tentative D call: TRBD1 (5 bases). CDR1 is KGHSH, CDR2 LQKENI, per germline. Deletions cut 6 bases from V and 10 bases from J, with 16 bases between. The CDR3 contains 13 residues.

This clone was detected once. The CDR3 region is CASSSGTRDDEQFF. The DNA of the CDR3 is TGTGCCAGCAGCTCCGGGACTCGCGATGATGAGCAGTTCTTC. The V call is TRBV11-3, the J call TRBJ2-1; D is possibly TRBD2 (6 bases). The V gene's germline CDR1 is SGHNT and CDR2 YENEEA. The CDR3 is 14 amino acids. Trimming left V 4 bases short and J 8 bases short, with 15 bases between.

The rearrangement uses TRBV11-2 and TRBJ2-6, with a possible D match to TRBD1 (5 bases). CDR3 length: 19 residues. The germline CDR1 and CDR2 sequences are SGHAT and FQNNGV. V lost 4 bases and J lost 0, with 19 bases in between. This CDR3 is CASSSLRQGSTSGANVLTF. Here the CDR3 DNA reads TGTGCCAGCAGCTCCCTGCGGCAGGGTTCCACCTCTGGGGCCAACGTCCTGACTTTC.

The sample holds a few counts of this clone. The genes are TRBV6-5 and TRBJ2-7; TRBD2 matches at 7 bases. Germline V lookup: CDR1 MNHEY, CDR2 SVGAGI. CDR3 length: 14 residues. V lost 4 bases to trimming and J lost 7 bases; unmatched junction nucleotides: 10. The CDR3 region has the DNA TGTGCCAGCAGTTCCCCAGGGAGGGGCGGGGAGCAGTACTTC. Its protein product is CASSSPGRGGEQYF.

The rearrangement joins TRBV20-1 to TRBJ2-7; 7 positions match TRBD1. Germline V gene sequence: CDR1 DFQATT, CDR2 SNEGSKA (reference sequence). The CDR3 is 11 amino acids. Losses at the gene ends were 6 bases for V and 3 bases for J; bases not matched to a gene: 2. The CDR3 DNA follows: TGCAGTGCCAACAGGGGCTACGAGCAGTACTTC. Translating gives CSANRGYEQYF.

This clone was detected once. The rearrangement uses TRBV11-1 and TRBJ1-1; 8 positions match TRBD1. Germline CDR1 SGHAT, CDR2 FQDESV (reference sequence). The length of the CDR3 is 14 residues. V lost 8 bases, J lost 0 bases, and 5 bases stayed unmatched. The CDR3 sequence: CASATTGVNTEAFF. CDR3 DNA: TGTGCCAGCGCCACGACAGGGGTGAACACTGAAGCTTTCTTT.

The chain is built from TRBV12-3 or TRBV12-4 and TRBJ2-1, with 9 bases fitting TRBD2. Trimming removed 1 base from V and 12 bases from J; junction bases left unmatched: 4. The CDR3 extends over 13 amino acids. The CDR3 loop reads CASSLGTSVLQFF. The CDR3, as DNA: TGTGCCAGCAGTTTAGGGACTAGCGTACTGCAGTTCTTC.

This clone was recorded only once. A junction end diverges from the germline sequence, so it may reflect a read error. The V gene is TRBV7-9, the J gene TRBJ1-2, with 11 bases aligning to TRBD1. CDR3 size: 18 residues. Germline values: CDR1 SEHNR, CDR2 FQNEAQ (reference sequence). CDR3 nucleotide sequence: TGTGCCAGCAGCCTAGCACCGGACAGGGGGCGAAGGGACTATGGCTACACCTTC. It translates to CASSLAPDRGRRDYGYTF.

This rearrangement joins TRBV9 to TRBJ1-3; D not resolved. Looked up from germline, CDR1 is SGDLS and CDR2 is YYNGEE. V was pared by 0 bases and J by 0 bases, with 4 bases between. The CDR3 contains 14 residues. As DNA, the CDR3 is TGTGCCAGCAGCGTAGGCGTCTCTGGAAACACCATATATTTT. Its translation is CASSVGVSGNTIYF. The whole variable domain, filled in from reference TRBV9 and TRBJ1-3, reads DSGVTQTPKHLITATGQRVTLRCSPRSGDLSVYWYQQSLDQGLQFLIQYYNGEERAKGNILERFSAQQFPDLHSELNLSSLELGDSALYFCASSVGVSGNTIYFGEGSWLTVV.

The genes are TRBV2 and TRBJ2-3; TRBD2 is a possible D gene (7 bases). From germline, CDR1 is SNHLY and CDR2 FYNNEI. This CDR3 has 11 amino acids. V shed 11 bases and J shed 9 bases, with 15 bases lying between them. The CDR3: CAYEGGPTQYF. CDR3 nucleotide sequence: TGTGCCTATGAGGGGGGGCCCACGCAGTATTTT.

This sequence joins TRBV6-5 and TRBJ2-7; 9 bases line up with TRBD1. The CDR3 is 14 residues long. The V gene's germline CDR1 is MNHEY and CDR2 SVGAGI. J lost 5 bases, V lost 6 bases, and 8 bases had no gene match. The CDR3 sequence: CASSLWDRVNEQYF. The CDR3 DNA is TGTGCCAGCAGCTTGTGGGACAGGGTAAACGAGCAGTACTTC.

The V call is TRBV12-5, the J call TRBJ2-3; 9 bases match TRBD1. This CDR3 comprises 14 residues. Germline loops: CDR1 LGHNT, CDR2 FRNRAP. Unmatched junction bases numbered 4, after V lost 7 bases and J lost 2 bases. CDR3 DNA: TGTGCTAGTGTCTGGGACAGGGTCACAGATACGCAGTATTTT. It specifies CASVWDRVTDTQYF. The full variable domain, completed using reference TRBV12-5 and TRBJ2-3, is DARVTQTPRHKVTEMGQEVTMRCQPILGHNTVFWYRQTMMQGLELLAYFRNRAPLDDSGMPKDRFSAEMPDATLATLKIQPSEPRDSAVYFCASVWDRVTDTQYFGPGTRLTVL.